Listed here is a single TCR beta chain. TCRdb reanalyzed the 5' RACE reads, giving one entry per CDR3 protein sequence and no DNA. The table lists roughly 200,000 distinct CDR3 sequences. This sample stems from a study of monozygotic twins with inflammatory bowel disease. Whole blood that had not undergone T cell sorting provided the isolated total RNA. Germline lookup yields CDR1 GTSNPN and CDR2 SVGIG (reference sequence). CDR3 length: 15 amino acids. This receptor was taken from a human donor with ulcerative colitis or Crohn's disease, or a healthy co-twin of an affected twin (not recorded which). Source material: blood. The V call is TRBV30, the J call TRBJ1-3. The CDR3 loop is CAWSVAGNSGNTIYF.